These T cell receptor beta chains were read from a single sample in a study of Graves' ophthalmopathy and Graves' hyperthyroidism. TCRdb called the multiplex PCR reads again in MiXCR, with one record for every CDR3 protein. Here the sample spans more than 1,000,000 distinct CDR3 sequences, 35% to 40% being singletons. Sequencing was carried out using peripheral blood or thyroid tissue (not recorded which). These receptors all come from an adult man with Graves' hyperthyroidism. The CDR3 runs from the conserved cysteine through the conserved F or W.

>TRBV19|TRBJ1-5
CASSIQRVAQPQHF
>TRBV2|TRBJ1-1
CASSEGAGMTEAFF
>TRBV2|TRBJ1-2
CASTLSQGLGYTF
>TRBV11-3|TRBJ1-1
CASSLTPSTEAFF
>TRBV29-1|TRBJ1-1
CSATLTTGSGYTEAFF
>TRBV6-5|TRBJ1-4
CASSPTPGQGDEKLFF
>TRBV7-9|TRBJ2-5
CASSATGDLYF
>TRBV30|TRBJ1-1
CAWSTRQAATTTGAFF
>TRBV6-1|TRBJ2-6
CASRKGAHRGANVLTF
>TRBV7-9|TRBJ2-7
CASSLHSAGKQYF
>TRBV7-9|TRBJ1-5
CASSLDNQPQHF
>TRBV6-5|TRBJ2-7
CASTNPGAGFTEQYF
>TRBV12-3/TRBV12-4|TRBJ2-7
CASSPPGPAFYF
>TRBV10-2|TRBJ1-2
CASSEPDSLRQGGYTF
>TRBV7-9|TRBJ2-7
CASSPLTYGEQYF
>TRBV10-3|TRBJ1-1
CAISDETNTEAFF
>TRBV19|TRBJ2-7
CASSPGDRPYEQYF
>TRBV10-3|TRBJ2-7
CAITWQEGTGELYF
>TRBV2|TRBJ1-1
CASSESGPGTEAFF
>TRBV19|TRBJ1-1
CASSRHRRRGLDTEAFF
>TRBV9|TRBJ2-1
CASSVSGEQFF
>TRBV20-1|TRBJ1-6
CSAREDRQNSPLHF
>TRBV10-3|TRBJ1-1
CAIRRDRLRRMETEAFF
>TRBV6-4|TRBJ2-7
CASRAGTSEYEQYF
>TRBV19|TRBJ1-4
CASSWGTSTNEKLFF
>TRBV4-1|TRBJ2-2
CASSQQAQSGELFF
>TRBV4-1|TRBJ1-5
CASSHMGVTRNQPQHF
>TRBV10-3|TRBJ2-7
CAISDLAGDNEQYF
>TRBV19|TRBJ1-2
CASSTYRTGPYGYTF
>TRBV5-4|TRBJ2-2
CANSPAGLANTGELFF
>TRBV7-3|TRBJ2-3
CASSSSGVASTDTQYF
>TRBV7-7|TRBJ2-5
CASSTQGGQETQYF
>TRBV25-1|TRBJ1-5
CASSEPGQVEPQHF
>TRBV10-3|TRBJ2-7
CAINPGRAYYEQYF
>TRBV20-1|TRBJ1-5
CSARGTVPQHF